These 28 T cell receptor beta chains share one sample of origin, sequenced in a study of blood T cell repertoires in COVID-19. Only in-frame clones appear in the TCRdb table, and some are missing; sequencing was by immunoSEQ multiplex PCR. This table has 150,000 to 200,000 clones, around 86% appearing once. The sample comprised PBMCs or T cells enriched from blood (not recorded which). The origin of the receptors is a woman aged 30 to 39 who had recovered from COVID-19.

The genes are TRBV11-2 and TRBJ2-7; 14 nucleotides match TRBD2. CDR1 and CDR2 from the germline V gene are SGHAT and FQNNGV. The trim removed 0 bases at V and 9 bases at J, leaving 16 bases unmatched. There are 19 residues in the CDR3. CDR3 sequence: CASSLEGGGLAGVFGAQYF. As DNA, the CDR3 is TGTGCCAGCAGCTTAGAGGGAGGGGGACTAGCGGGAGTTTTCGGAGCGCAGTACTTC.

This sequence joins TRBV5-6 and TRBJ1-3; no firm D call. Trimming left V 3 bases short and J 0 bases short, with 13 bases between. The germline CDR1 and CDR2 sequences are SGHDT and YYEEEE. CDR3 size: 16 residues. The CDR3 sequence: CASSSSGAASGNTIYF. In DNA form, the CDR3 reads TGTGCCAGCAGCTCGTCAGGTGCTGCCTCTGGAAACACCATATATTTT.

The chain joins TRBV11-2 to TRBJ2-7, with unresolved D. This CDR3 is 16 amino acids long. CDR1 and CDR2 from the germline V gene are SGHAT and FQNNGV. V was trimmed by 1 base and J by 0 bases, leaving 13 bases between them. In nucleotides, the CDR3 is TGTGCCAGCAGCTTAGTTGCAGCGTGGAGCTCCTACGAGCAGTACTTC. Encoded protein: CASSLVAAWSSYEQYF.

The CDR3 sequence is CSAGTTTDTQYF. CDR3 bases: TGCAGCGCCGGGACTACCACAGATACGCAGTATTTT. The V and J genes are TRBV29-1 and TRBJ2-3; 7 bases match TRBD2. The trim removed 7 bases at V and 2 bases at J, leaving 3 bases unmatched. Germline V lookup: CDR1 SQVTM, CDR2 ANQGSEA. The CDR3 is 12 residues long.

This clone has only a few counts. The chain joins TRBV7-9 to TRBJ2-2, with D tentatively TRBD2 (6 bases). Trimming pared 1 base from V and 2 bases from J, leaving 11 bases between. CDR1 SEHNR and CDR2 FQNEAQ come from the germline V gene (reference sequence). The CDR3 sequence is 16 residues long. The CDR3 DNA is TGTGCCAGCAGCTTAGTGAGTAGCGGAAACACCGGGGAGCTGTTTTTT. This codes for CASSLVSSGNTGELFF.

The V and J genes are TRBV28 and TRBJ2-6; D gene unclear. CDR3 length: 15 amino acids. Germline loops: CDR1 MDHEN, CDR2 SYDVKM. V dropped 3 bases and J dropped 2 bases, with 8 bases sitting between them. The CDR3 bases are TGTGCCAGCAGTTTGGGCAGGACTGGGGCCAACGTCCTGACTTTC. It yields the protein CASSLGRTGANVLTF.

The DNA for the CDR3 is TGTGCCAGCAGCGTACAAGGGGGCGGCACCGGGGAGCTGTTTTTT. Its translation is CASSVQGGGTGELFF. The chain joins TRBV7-2 to TRBJ2-2; 7 bases align to TRBD1. V was clipped by 5 bases and J by 4 bases; unmatched bases: 7. Germline CDR1 is SGHTA and CDR2 is FQGNSA. The CDR3 has 15 residues.

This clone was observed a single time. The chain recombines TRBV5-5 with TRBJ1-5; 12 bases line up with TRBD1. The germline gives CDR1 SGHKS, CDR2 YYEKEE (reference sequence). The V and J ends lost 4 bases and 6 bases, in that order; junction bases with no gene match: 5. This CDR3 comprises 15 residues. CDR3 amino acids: CASSRDRGRGQPQHF. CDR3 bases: TGTGCCAGCAGCCGGGACAGGGGGCGCGGTCAGCCCCAGCATTTT.

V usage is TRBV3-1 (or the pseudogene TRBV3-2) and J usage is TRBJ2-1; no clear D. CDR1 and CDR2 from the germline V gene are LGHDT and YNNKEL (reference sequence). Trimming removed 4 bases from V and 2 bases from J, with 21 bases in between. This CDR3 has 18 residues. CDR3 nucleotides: TGTGCCAGCAGCCGTGTATCCCAGACTGACTCTCCCTACAATGAGCAGTTCTTC. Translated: CASSRVSQTDSPYNEQFF.

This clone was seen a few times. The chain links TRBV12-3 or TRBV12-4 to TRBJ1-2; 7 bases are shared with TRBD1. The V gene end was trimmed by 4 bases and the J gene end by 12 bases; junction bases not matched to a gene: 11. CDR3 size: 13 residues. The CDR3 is CASSSTGQTADTF. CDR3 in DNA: TGTGCCAGCAGTTCGACAGGGCAAACCGCGGACACCTTC.

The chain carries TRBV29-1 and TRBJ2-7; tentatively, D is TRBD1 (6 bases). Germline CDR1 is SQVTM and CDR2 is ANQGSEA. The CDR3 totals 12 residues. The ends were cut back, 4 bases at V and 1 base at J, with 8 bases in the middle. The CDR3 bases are TGCAGCGTTGGACAGGTATCCTACGAGCAGTACTTC. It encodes CSVGQVSYEQYF.

CDR3 residues: CASSPYQETQYF. The CDR3 region has the DNA TGCGCCAGCAGCCCCTACCAAGAGACCCAGTACTTC. This sequence joins TRBV5-1 and TRBJ2-5; no clear D gene. This CDR3 contains 12 residues. Trimming took 4 bases from V and 0 from J, leaving 4 bases between them. Germline loops: CDR1 SGHRS, CDR2 YFSETQ.

CDR3 coding DNA: TGTGCCATATCAGGGGGCCTTCCTAGAGAGCAGTACTTC. Translation: CAISGGLPREQYF. The V gene is TRBV28, the J gene TRBJ2-7; 8 bases fit TRBD1. CDR1 and CDR2 from the germline V gene are MDHEN and SYDVKM. Trimming removed 10 bases from V and 7 bases from J; junction bases left unmatched: 12. This CDR3 region has 13 residues.

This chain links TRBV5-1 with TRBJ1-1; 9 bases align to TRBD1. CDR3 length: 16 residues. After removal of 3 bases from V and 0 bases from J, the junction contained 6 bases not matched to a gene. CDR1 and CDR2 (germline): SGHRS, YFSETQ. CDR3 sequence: CASSSGTGYMNTEAFF. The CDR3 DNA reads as TGCGCCAGCAGCTCCGGGACAGGGTACATGAACACTGAAGCTTTCTTT. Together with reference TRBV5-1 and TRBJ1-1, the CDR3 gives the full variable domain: KAGVTQTPRYLIKTRGQQVTLSCSPISGHRSVSWYQQTPGQGLQFLFEYFSETQRNKGNFPGRFSGRQFSNSRSEMNVSTLELGDSALYLCASSSGTGYMNTEAFFGQGTRLTVV.

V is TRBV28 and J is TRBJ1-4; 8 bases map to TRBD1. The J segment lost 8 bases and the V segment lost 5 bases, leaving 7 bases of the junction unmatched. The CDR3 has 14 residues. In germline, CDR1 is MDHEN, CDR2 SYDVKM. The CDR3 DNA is TGTGCCAGCAGTATACCAGGGGGCTGGGAAAAACTGTTTTTT. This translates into CASSIPGGWEKLFF.

The CDR3 loop reads CASSFSEDTEAFF. CDR3 DNA: TGTGCCAGCAGTTTTTCAGAGGACACTGAAGCTTTCTTT. The V and J genes are TRBV28 and TRBJ1-1; D remains ambiguous. Germline assignment: CDR1 MDHEN and CDR2 SYDVKM. The CDR3 is 13 amino acids. The ends were cut back, 3 bases at V and 3 bases at J, with 8 bases in the middle.

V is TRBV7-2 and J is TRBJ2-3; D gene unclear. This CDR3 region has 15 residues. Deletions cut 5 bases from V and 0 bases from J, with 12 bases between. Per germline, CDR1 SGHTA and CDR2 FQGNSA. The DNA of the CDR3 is TGTGCCAGCAGCCCCGGTTTGCTCAGCACAGATACGCAGTATTTT. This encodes CASSPGLLSTDTQYF.

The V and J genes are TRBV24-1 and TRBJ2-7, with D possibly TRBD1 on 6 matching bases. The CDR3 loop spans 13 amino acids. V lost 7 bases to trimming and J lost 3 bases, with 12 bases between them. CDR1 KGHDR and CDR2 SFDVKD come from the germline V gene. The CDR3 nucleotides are TGTGCCACCAGCGGACAGAACTACTACGAGCAGTACTTC. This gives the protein CATSGQNYYEQYF.

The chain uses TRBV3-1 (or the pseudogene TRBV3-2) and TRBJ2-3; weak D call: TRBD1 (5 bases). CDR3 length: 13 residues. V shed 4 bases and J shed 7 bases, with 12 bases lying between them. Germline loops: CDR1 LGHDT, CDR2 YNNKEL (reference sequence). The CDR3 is CASSPSSGNTQYF. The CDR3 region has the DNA TGTGCCAGCAGCCCCTCGTCAGGGAATACGCAGTATTTT.

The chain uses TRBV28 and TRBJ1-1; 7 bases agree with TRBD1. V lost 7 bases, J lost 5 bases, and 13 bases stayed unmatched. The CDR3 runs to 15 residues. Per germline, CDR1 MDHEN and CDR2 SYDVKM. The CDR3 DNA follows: TGTGCCAGCACCCCATCAGGCAGGGGGAAAACTGAAGCTTTCTTT. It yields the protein CASTPSGRGKTEAFF. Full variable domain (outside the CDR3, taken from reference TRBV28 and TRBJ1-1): DVKVTQSSRYLVKRTGEKVFLECVQDMDHENMFWYRQDPGLGLRLIYFSYDVKMKEKGDIPEGYSVSREKKERFSLILESASTNQTSMYLCASTPSGRGKTEAFFGQGTRLTVV.

Here the CDR3 DNA reads TGTGCCAGCAGCACTGGGAGCGAGCAGTACTTC. Its protein is CASSTGSEQYF. The rearrangement uses TRBV11-3 and TRBJ2-7, with D possibly TRBD2 on 5 matching bases. This CDR3 contains 11 residues. Trimming shortened V by 5 bases and J by 6 bases, and 8 bases separated the two germline ends. Germline V gives CDR1 SGHNT, CDR2 YENEEA.

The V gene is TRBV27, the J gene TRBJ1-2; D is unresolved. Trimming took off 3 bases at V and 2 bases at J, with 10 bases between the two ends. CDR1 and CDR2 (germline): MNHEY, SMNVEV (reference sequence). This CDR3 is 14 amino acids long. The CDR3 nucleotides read TGTGCCAGCAGTTTGACTTCTATAAACTATGGCTACACCTTC. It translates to CASSLTSINYGYTF.

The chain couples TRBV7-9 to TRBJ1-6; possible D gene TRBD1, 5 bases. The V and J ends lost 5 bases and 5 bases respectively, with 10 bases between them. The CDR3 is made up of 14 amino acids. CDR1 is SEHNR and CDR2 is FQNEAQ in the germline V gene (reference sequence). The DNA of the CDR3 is TGTGCCAGCAGCCACGACAGCCATAATTCACCCCTCCACTTT. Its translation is CASSHDSHNSPLHF.

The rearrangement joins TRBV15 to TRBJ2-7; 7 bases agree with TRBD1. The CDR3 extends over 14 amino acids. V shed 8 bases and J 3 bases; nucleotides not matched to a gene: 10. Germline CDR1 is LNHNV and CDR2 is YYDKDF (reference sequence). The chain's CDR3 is CATSPDRAYYEQYF. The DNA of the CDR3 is TGTGCCACCTCCCCCGACAGGGCTTACTACGAGCAGTACTTC.

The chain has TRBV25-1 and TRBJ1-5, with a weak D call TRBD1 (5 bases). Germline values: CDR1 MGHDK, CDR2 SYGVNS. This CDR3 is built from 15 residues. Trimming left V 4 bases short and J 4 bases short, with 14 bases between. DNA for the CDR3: TGTGCCAGCAGTGCCAGCGACGGGGGAAATCAGCCCCAGCATTTT. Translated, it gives CASSASDGGNQPQHF.

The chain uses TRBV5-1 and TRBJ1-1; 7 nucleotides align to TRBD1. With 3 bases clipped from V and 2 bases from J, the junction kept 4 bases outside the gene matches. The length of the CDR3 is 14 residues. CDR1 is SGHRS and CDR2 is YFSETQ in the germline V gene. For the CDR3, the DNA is TGCGCCAGCAGCTGGGGACAGCCTAACACTGAAGCTTTCTTT. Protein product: CASSWGQPNTEAFF.

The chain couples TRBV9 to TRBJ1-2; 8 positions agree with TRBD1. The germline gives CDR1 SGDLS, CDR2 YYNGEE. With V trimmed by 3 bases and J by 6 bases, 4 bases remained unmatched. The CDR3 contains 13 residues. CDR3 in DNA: TGTGCCAGCAGCGGACAGGGGTGGCATGGCTACACCTTC. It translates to CASSGQGWHGYTF.

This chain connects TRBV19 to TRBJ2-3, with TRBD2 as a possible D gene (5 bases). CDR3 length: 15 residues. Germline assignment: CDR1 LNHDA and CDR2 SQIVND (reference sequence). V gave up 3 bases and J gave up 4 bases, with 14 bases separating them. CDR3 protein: CASSMEVGRADTQYF. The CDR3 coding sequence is TGTGCCAGTAGTATGGAAGTAGGGCGGGCAGATACGCAGTATTTT.